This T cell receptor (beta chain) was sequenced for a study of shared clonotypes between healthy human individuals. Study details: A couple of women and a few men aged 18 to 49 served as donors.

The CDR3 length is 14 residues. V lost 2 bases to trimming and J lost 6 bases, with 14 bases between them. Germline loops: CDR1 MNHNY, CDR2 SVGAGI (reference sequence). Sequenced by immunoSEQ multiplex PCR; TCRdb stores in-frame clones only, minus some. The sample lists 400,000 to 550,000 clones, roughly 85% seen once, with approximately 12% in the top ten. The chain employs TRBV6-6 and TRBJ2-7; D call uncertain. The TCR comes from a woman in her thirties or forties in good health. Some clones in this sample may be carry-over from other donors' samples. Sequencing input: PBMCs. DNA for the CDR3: TGTGCCAGCAGTTACGTGGCAGACTCACTCGAGCAGTACTTC. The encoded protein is CASSYVADSLEQYF.